Listed below are T cell receptor beta chains from one sample, sequenced in a study of blood T cells in healthy people across ages. TCRdb reanalysed the 5' RACE reads using MiXCR and keeps one entry per CDR3 protein. The sample lists 650,000 or so distinct CDR3 sequences; 40% to 65% were seen once. The source material was blood. All receptors come from a woman aged 80 or over in good health. Each CDR3 is given with its conserved first and last residue. The order of the fields is V gene, clone size, J gene, D gene, CDR3 DNA, CDR3 protein. D genes are given only for firm matches. Clone size is given for some rows only: seen once, a few or many times, or a class if the clone is expanded.

TRBV4-1	many	TRBJ1-5	-	TGCGCCAGCAGCCAAGTGGAGAGGGTGGGCCAGCCCCAGCATTTT	CASSQVERVGQPQHF
TRBV4-3	-	TRBJ2-7	-	TGCGCCAGCAGCCCCTCGCCGGCCGGGGCGTACGAGCAGTACTTC	CASSPSPAGAYEQYF
TRBV28	-	TRBJ2-7	TRBD2	TGTGCCAGCAGTTTAGGGGGGGATGGCTACGAGCAGTACTTC	CASSLGGDGYEQYF
TRBV15	many	TRBJ2-5	-	TGTGCCACCAGCAGAGAGAGTACCACCCTGTACTTC	CATSRESTTLYF
TRBV2	-	TRBJ2-2	-	TGTGCCAGCAGCGTTAGCGCTACCGGGGAGCTGTTTTTT	CASSVSATGELFF
TRBV4-3	-	TRBJ2-3	-	TGCGCCAGCAGCCAAGATTCCGCAGATACGCAGTATTTT	CASSQDSADTQYF
TRBV20-1	once	TRBJ1-5	-	TGCAGTGCTAATATACAGGGCGTTGGCAATCAGCCCCAGCATTTT	CSANIQGVGNQPQHF
TRBV10-3	few	TRBJ2-3	-	TGTGCCATCAGTGACCCGGGCAGGGGCGGCACAGATACGCAGTATTTT	CAISDPGRGGTDTQYF
TRBV28	-	TRBJ1-3	TRBD1	TGTGCCAGCAGCCAAAGACAGGGGGTGTACTTCTCTGGAAACACCATATATTTT	CASSQRQGVYFSGNTIYF
TRBV5-1	few	TRBJ1-4	-	TGCGCCAGCAGCTTGGCGCCAGGGGTGCAGGAAAAACTGTTTTTT	CASSLAPGVQEKLFF
TRBV6-6	-	TRBJ2-7	-	TGTGCCAGCAGTTCCGGGACCCTCGTCCGGGGCTACGAGCAGTACTTC	CASSSGTLVRGYEQYF
TRBV10-3	-	TRBJ2-7	TRBD1	TGTGCCATCAGTGACCCCGGGACAGGGTCCCACGAGCAGTACTTC	CAISDPGTGSHEQYF
TRBV29-1	-	TRBJ1-6	-	TGCAGCGGAAAGAGCTCCTATAATTCACCCCTCCACTTT	CSGKSSYNSPLHF
TRBV5-1	many	TRBJ2-3	-	TGCGCCAGCAGCCCGGCGCAGCTACTCACAGATACGCAGTATTTT	CASSPAQLLTDTQYF
TRBV7-9	many	TRBJ1-2	-	TGTGCCAGCAGTAGAATGGGGGCCTCTGGCTACACCTTC	CASSRMGASGYTF
TRBV7-9	-	TRBJ2-7	-	TGTGCCAGCGCTCCGGGACGGTTTGGTTACGAGCAGTACTTC	CASAPGRFGYEQYF
TRBV27	many	TRBJ1-4	-	TGTGCCAGCAGCCGGGGAACTAATGAAAAACTGTTTTTT	CASSRGTNEKLFF
TRBV5-1	many	TRBJ2-1	TRBD2	TGCGCCAGCAGCTTGGCCCCTAGCGGGGGGTATAATGAGCAGTTCTTC	CASSLAPSGGYNEQFF
TRBV25-1	-	TRBJ1-2	-	TGTGCCAGCAGTGAATTAGGGACATTGGATGGCTACACCTTC	CASSELGTLDGYTF
TRBV4-1	-	TRBJ2-7	TRBD2	TGCGCCAGCAGCCAACCCGGACTAGCGGGGTACTACGAGCAGTACTTC	CASSQPGLAGYYEQYF
TRBV7-3	-	TRBJ2-3	TRBD2	TGTGCCAGCAGCTTAGGCATCCGCGGGAGTGCAGATACGCAGTATTTT	CASSLGIRGSADTQYF
TRBV25-1	-	TRBJ1-1	-	TGTGCCAGCAGTGAAAACTTTTCTGGGTCTGAAGCTTTCTTT	CASSENFSGSEAFF
TRBV7-9	-	TRBJ2-1	TRBD2	TGCGCCAGCAGCTTCGTCCTGGGACTAGCGCTTAATGAGCAGTTCTTC	CASSFVLGLALNEQFF
TRBV5-4	many	TRBJ2-1	-	TGTGCCAGCAGCTTGGGTGGTCTTGGCTCCTACAATGAGCAGTTCTTC	CASSLGGLGSYNEQFF
TRBV7-9	few	TRBJ2-3	TRBD2	TGTGCCCTCACGAGCGGGGCCAGCACAGATACGCAGTATTTT	CALTSGASTDTQYF
TRBV2	-	TRBJ2-2	-	TGTGCCAGCAATAGAGGGTTGGAGCTGTTTTTT	CASNRGLELFF
TRBV5-1	once	TRBJ2-6	-	TGCGCCAGCAGCCCCAAGGGATCTGGGGCCAACGTCCTGACTTTC	CASSPKGSGANVLTF
TRBV7-2	-	TRBJ1-5	-	TGTGCCAGCAGCTTCCTCGGACAGCCACTCCAGCCCCAGCATTTT	CASSFLGQPLQPQHF
TRBV14	-	TRBJ2-1	TRBD1	TGTGCCAGCAGCCATCACAGGGGGCTCGACAATGAGCAGTTCTTC	CASSHHRGLDNEQFF
TRBV3-1	few	TRBJ1-1	-	TGTGCCAGCAGCCAAATCGTTGGTAACACTGAAGCTTTCTTT	CASSQIVGNTEAFF
TRBV25-1	-	TRBJ1-2	TRBD1	TGTGCCAGCAGTGAGGGACAGGGGGTTGGGTCCTATGGCTACACCTTC	CASSEGQGVGSYGYTF
TRBV29-1	-	TRBJ2-1	TRBD2	TGCAGCGTTGGTGGGACTAGCGGGAGGGCCCTCAATGAGCAGTTCTTC	CSVGGTSGRALNEQFF
TRBV5-1	-	TRBJ2-3	-	TGCGCCAGCAGTGCAGGGAGGCCCACAGATACGCAGTATTTT	CASSAGRPTDTQYF
TRBV5-1	-	TRBJ2-7	-	TGCGCCAGCAGCTCCCCGGGATCTACCTACGAGCAGTACTTC	CASSSPGSTYEQYF
TRBV7-9	many	TRBJ1-5	TRBD1	TGTGCCAGCAGCTTTGACAGGGAGGGCAATCAGCCCCAGCATTTT	CASSFDREGNQPQHF
TRBV10-3	-	TRBJ2-7	-	TGTGCCATCAGTGACGCCACAGTGAACTCCTACGAGCAGTACTTC	CAISDATVNSYEQYF
TRBV7-9	-	TRBJ2-3	-	TGTGCCAGCGGGGCCGGGAACACAGATACGCAGTATTTT	CASGAGNTDTQYF
TRBV7-3	-	TRBJ2-1	TRBD1	TGTGCCAGCAGCCCTGGAATGGGGGGACAGGGATACAATGAGCAGTTCTTC	CASSPGMGGQGYNEQFF
TRBV7-2	-	TRBJ2-7	-	TGTGCCAGCAGAGAGTCGGGGAACTACAATGAGCAGTACTTC	CASRESGNYNEQYF
TRBV2	many	TRBJ2-3	TRBD2	TGTGCCAGCCGCAGACTAGCGGGGGGACCTAGCACAGATACGCAGTATTTT	CASRRLAGGPSTDTQYF
TRBV5-1	few	TRBJ1-2	-	TGCGCCAGCACACCGGGACTGACCTATGGCTACACCTTC	CASTPGLTYGYTF
TRBV2	few	TRBJ2-3	TRBD1	TGTGCCAGCAACTCCCGGGACAGGGGGCGGGCAGATACGCAGTATTTT	CASNSRDRGRADTQYF